Listed below are T cell receptor beta chains from one sample, sequenced in a study of CD8 T cells in ankylosing spondylitis. TCRdb fed the 5' RACE reads into MiXCR, producing one record per CDR3 protein. The top ten clones hold 40% to 50% of a sample with a few hundred thousand distinct CDR3 sequences, around 18% of them seen once. The sequenced material came from blood, either unsorted or a sorted T cell fraction (not recorded which). All receptors derive from a male donor with ankylosing spondylitis. The CDR3 runs from the conserved cysteine through the conserved F or W. The D gene is left open where the match is weak. Clone size is stated in some rows and not others, as once, few, many or a class when expanded.

J gene: TRBJ1-1
D gene: TRBD1
clone size: few
V gene: TRBV6-1
CDR3 DNA: TGTGCCAGCAGGCCGGACAGGGTGAACACTGAAGCTTTCTTT
CDR3 protein: CASRPDRVNTEAFF

J gene: TRBJ2-1
D gene: TRBD2
clone size: few
V gene: TRBV2
CDR3 DNA: TGTGCCAGCAACCTAGCGGGAGACAATGAGCAGTTCTTC
CDR3 protein: CASNLAGDNEQFF

J gene: TRBJ2-2
D gene: .
clone size: .
V gene: TRBV12-3/TRBV12-4
CDR3 DNA: TGTGCCAGCAGTACCGAGAACACCGGGGAGCTGTTTTTT
CDR3 protein: CASSTENTGELFF

J gene: TRBJ1-6
D gene: .
clone size: .
V gene: TRBV21-1
CDR3 DNA: TGTGCCAGCAGCAAAGAGGACCTTAATTCACCCCTCCACTTT
CDR3 protein: CASSKEDLNSPLHF

J gene: TRBJ2-5
D gene: .
clone size: .
V gene: TRBV27
CDR3 DNA: TGTGCCAGCAGTTCCGCCGGGCAGCCAGAGACCCAGTACTTC
CDR3 protein: CASSSAGQPETQYF

J gene: TRBJ1-5
D gene: TRBD1
clone size: .
V gene: TRBV4-1
CDR3 DNA: TGCGCCAGTGCACAGGGGCAGATGGAGCCCCAGCATTTT
CDR3 protein: CASAQGQMEPQHF

J gene: TRBJ2-7
D gene: TRBD1
clone size: few
V gene: TRBV28
CDR3 DNA: TGTGCCAGCAGCCCCCTAGGACAGGAAAATAGCTCCTACGAGCAGTACTTC
CDR3 protein: CASSPLGQENSSYEQYF

J gene: TRBJ2-4
D gene: .
clone size: few
V gene: TRBV7-8
CDR3 DNA: TGTGCCAGCAGCCCCGGACATGCCAAAAACATTCAGTACTTC
CDR3 protein: CASSPGHAKNIQYF

J gene: TRBJ2-7
D gene: TRBD2
clone size: many
V gene: TRBV4-1
CDR3 DNA: TGCGCCAGCAGCCAACTGTGGGGGGGGAACGACGAGCAGTACTTC
CDR3 protein: CASSQLWGGNDEQYF

J gene: TRBJ2-7
D gene: .
clone size: few
V gene: TRBV10-3
CDR3 DNA: TGTGCCATCAGTGAGGGCCAGCCGGCCGAGCAGTACTTC
CDR3 protein: CAISEGQPAEQYF

J gene: TRBJ2-4
D gene: .
clone size: .
V gene: TRBV7-7
CDR3 DNA: TGTGCTAGCAGCTTAGCACCCAGGGGCAGATTCTGCAAAAACATTCAGTACTTC
CDR3 protein: CASSLAPRGRFCKNIQYF

J gene: TRBJ1-2
D gene: .
clone size: few
V gene: TRBV5-1
CDR3 DNA: TGCGCCAGCAGCTTGGACACCTCGGGATATGGCTACACCTTC
CDR3 protein: CASSLDTSGYGYTF

J gene: TRBJ2-7
D gene: .
clone size: .
V gene: TRBV24-1
CDR3 DNA: TGTGCCACCAGTGATTTCGTCGGGAACGAGCAGTACTTC
CDR3 protein: CATSDFVGNEQYF

J gene: TRBJ2-1
D gene: TRBD2
clone size: few
V gene: TRBV7-6
CDR3 DNA: TGTGCCAGCAGCCCAGAGACTAGCGGGGGGGGAAATGAGCAGTTCTTC
CDR3 protein: CASSPETSGGGNEQFF

J gene: TRBJ2-7
D gene: TRBD1
clone size: .
V gene: TRBV6-1
CDR3 DNA: TGTGCCAGCAGCGGATCGACAGGGACCTACTCCTACGAGCAGTACTTC
CDR3 protein: CASSGSTGTYSYEQYF

J gene: TRBJ2-1
D gene: .
clone size: few
V gene: TRBV3-1
CDR3 DNA: TGTGCCAGCAGCCGGGAGGCTAGCTTCCCGAGCAATGAGCAGTTCTTC
CDR3 protein: CASSREASFPSNEQFF

J gene: TRBJ1-1
D gene: .
clone size: .
V gene: TRBV7-6
CDR3 DNA: TGTGCCAGCAGCCCCCACGGAGCTGGCGGGGCTTTCTTT
CDR3 protein: CASSPHGAGGAFF

J gene: TRBJ2-7
D gene: .
clone size: many
V gene: TRBV12-3/TRBV12-4
CDR3 DNA: TGTGCCAGCAGTCTATCCCTTTACGAGCAGTACTTC
CDR3 protein: CASSLSLYEQYF

J gene: TRBJ1-2
D gene: TRBD1
clone size: few
V gene: TRBV12-3/TRBV12-4
CDR3 DNA: TGTGCCAGCAGTTTAGTCCGGGACAGGGAATCGCATGGCTACACCTTC
CDR3 protein: CASSLVRDRESHGYTF

J gene: TRBJ2-3
D gene: TRBD2
clone size: .
V gene: TRBV12-3/TRBV12-4
CDR3 DNA: TGTGCCAGCAGAGCGACTAGCGGAGGGGTGGATACGCAGTATTTT
CDR3 protein: CASRATSGGVDTQYF

J gene: TRBJ1-1
D gene: .
clone size: few
V gene: TRBV29-1
CDR3 DNA: TGCAGCCCGACTTCAGGGGAGGCGGGCACTGAAGCTTTCTTT
CDR3 protein: CSPTSGEAGTEAFF

J gene: TRBJ2-1
D gene: TRBD2
clone size: .
V gene: TRBV3-1
CDR3 DNA: TGTGCCAGCAGCCCCATCACTAGCGGGAGAAGTAATGAGCAGTTCTTC
CDR3 protein: CASSPITSGRSNEQFF

J gene: TRBJ2-3
D gene: .
clone size: .
V gene: TRBV12-3/TRBV12-4
CDR3 DNA: TGTGCCAGCAGCCCTGACTTCACAGATACGCAGTATTTT
CDR3 protein: CASSPDFTDTQYF

J gene: TRBJ2-3
D gene: .
clone size: .
V gene: TRBV7-8
CDR3 DNA: TGTGCCAGCAGCTTAGGCCGACTAGGAGGAGATACGCAGTATTTT
CDR3 protein: CASSLGRLGGDTQYF

J gene: TRBJ2-5
D gene: TRBD2
clone size: .
V gene: TRBV12-3/TRBV12-4
CDR3 DNA: TGTGCCAGCAGAGCTAGCGGTGAAGAGACCCAGTACTTC
CDR3 protein: CASRASGEETQYF

J gene: TRBJ1-5
D gene: .
clone size: many
V gene: TRBV4-2
CDR3 DNA: TGTGCCAGCAGCCAAGATTTGGCAAGCAATCAGCCCCAGCATTTT
CDR3 protein: CASSQDLASNQPQHF

J gene: TRBJ1-1
D gene: .
clone size: many
V gene: TRBV7-9
CDR3 DNA: TGTGCCAGCAGCCCTTTGACTGAAGCTTTCTTT
CDR3 protein: CASSPLTEAFF

J gene: TRBJ2-1
D gene: .
clone size: few
V gene: TRBV19
CDR3 DNA: TGTGCCAGTAGTATAGAAGACTCCTACCTCCGGGTTGGTGAGCAGTTCTTC
CDR3 protein: CASSIEDSYLRVGEQFF

J gene: TRBJ1-5
D gene: .
clone size: many
V gene: TRBV5-1
CDR3 DNA: TGCGCCAGCAGCCGGGATGGGTCGGAAGATCAGCCCCAGCATTTT
CDR3 protein: CASSRDGSEDQPQHF

J gene: TRBJ2-2
D gene: .
clone size: many
V gene: TRBV4-1
CDR3 DNA: TGCGCCAGCAGTGGGGGGAACACCGGGGAGCTGTTTTTT
CDR3 protein: CASSGGNTGELFF

J gene: TRBJ2-1
D gene: .
clone size: few
V gene: TRBV30
CDR3 DNA: TGTGCCTGGAGTGTACAAGCGGAAGCGCAGTTCTTC
CDR3 protein: CAWSVQAEAQFF

J gene: TRBJ2-2
D gene: .
clone size: .
V gene: TRBV5-5
CDR3 DNA: TGTGCCAGCAGCCAAGGTCCCACTCCGAACACCGGGGAGCTGTTTTTT
CDR3 protein: CASSQGPTPNTGELFF

J gene: TRBJ2-7
D gene: .
clone size: .
V gene: TRBV7-9
CDR3 DNA: TGTGCCAGCAGCTTAGGGGCCGCCGGGTACGAGCAGTACTTC
CDR3 protein: CASSLGAAGYEQYF

J gene: TRBJ2-1
D gene: .
clone size: few
V gene: TRBV3-1
CDR3 DNA: TGTGCCAGCAGCCAAGTCTCACTAACCTACAATGAGCAGTTCTTC
CDR3 protein: CASSQVSLTYNEQFF